The 8 T cell receptor beta chains presented below share a single source sample, sequenced in a study of OX40 agonist ivuxolimab in advanced cancers. Method: immunoSEQ multiplex PCR; TCRdb's copy keeps in-frame clones and lacks some. Of approximately 74,000 clones listed, about 90% are singletons. Sample: CD4+ or CD8+ T cells sorted from blood, taken in a trial of the OX40 agonist ivuxolimab. Receptor source: an adult with an advanced solid tumor such as melanoma, head and neck, liver or kidney cancer.

The chain carries TRBV6-5 and TRBJ1-2, with 8 bases identical to TRBD1. Trimming cost V 0 bases and J 7 bases; bases outside gene matches: 10. Per the germline V gene, CDR1 is MNHEY and CDR2 is SVGAGI. The CDR3 covers 16 residues. The CDR3 reads CASSYSQVAGGGGYTF. The CDR3 nucleotides are TGTGCCAGCAGTTACTCTCAGGTCGCAGGGGGCGGTGGCTACACCTTC.

This sequence joins TRBV27 and TRBJ1-5, with D hard to call. CDR3 length: 14 amino acids. The germline CDR1 and CDR2 sequences are MNHEY and SMNVEV (reference sequence). Trimming pared 2 bases from V and 3 bases from J, leaving 8 bases between. This CDR3 reads CASSLEANNQPQHF. The CDR3 coding sequence is TGTGCCAGCAGTTTAGAGGCCAACAATCAGCCCCAGCATTTT.

J is TRBJ2-2 and V is TRBV5-1; D not certain. V lost 0 bases, J lost 4 bases, and 16 bases lay in between. The germline V gene has CDR1 SGHRS and CDR2 YFSETQ. The CDR3 has 17 amino acids. CDR3 DNA: TGCGCCAGCAGCTTGGGCCAAAACAACGACGGCACCGGGGAGCTGTTTTTT. This sequence encodes CASSLGQNNDGTGELFF.

The gene calls are TRBV7-3 and TRBJ2-5; 8 positions agree with TRBD2. V was pared by 1 base and J by 3 bases, with 10 bases of the junction left unmatched. Germline V gives CDR1 SGHTA, CDR2 FQGTGA. The CDR3 runs to 17 residues. CDR3 protein: CASSLNGRGGPEETQYF. CDR3 DNA: TGTGCCAGCAGCTTAAACGGTCGGGGGGGCCCAGAAGAGACCCAGTACTTC.

V gene TRBV11-2 combines with J gene TRBJ2-1; no clear D gene. Germline CDR1 and CDR2: SGHAT and FQNNGV. Trimming left V 1 base short and J 1 base short, with 14 bases between. The CDR3 has 17 amino acids. DNA for the CDR3: TGTGCCAGCAGCTTAGGGTGGAACAGCTGGTCCTACAATGAGCAGTTCTTC. Its protein is CASSLGWNSWSYNEQFF. The variable domain in full, completed from reference TRBV11-2 and TRBJ2-1, reads EAGVAQSPRYKIIEKRQSVAFWCNPISGHATLYWYQQILGQGPKLLIQFQNNGVVDDSQLPKDRFSAERLKGVDSTLKIQPAKLEDSAVYLCASSLGWNSWSYNEQFFGPGTRLTVL.

The chain combines TRBV7-8 with TRBJ2-2; 13 nucleotides align to TRBD2. The CDR3 loop spans 16 amino acids. The V and J ends lost 7 bases and 8 bases, in that order; junction bases with no gene match: 10. From germline, CDR1 is SGHVS and CDR2 FQNEAQ. The CDR3 DNA reads as TGTGCCAGCACCCTGGGACTAGCGGGAACCAGTGGGGAGCTGTTTTTT. This sequence encodes CASTLGLAGTSGELFF. The whole variable domain, remainder taken from reference TRBV7-8 and TRBJ2-2, is GAGVSQSPRYKVAKRGQDVALRCDPISGHVSLFWYQQALGQGPEFLTYFQNEAQLDKSGLPSDRFFAERPEGSVSTLKIQRTQQEDSAVYLCASTLGLAGTSGELFFGEGSRLTVL.

V usage is TRBV6-5 and J usage is TRBJ2-7; no reliable D call. Germline loops: CDR1 MNHEY, CDR2 SVGAGI. The V gene lost 5 bases and the J gene lost 2 bases, with 7 bases spanning the gap. CDR3 length: 12 amino acids. The CDR3 DNA is TGTGCCAGCAGTGAGGTACCCTACGAGCAGTACTTC. This gives the protein CASSEVPYEQYF.

The chain employs TRBV19 and TRBJ2-7, with TRBD1 identical over 8 bases. Trimming at V came to 4 bases and at J to 4 bases, leaving 6 bases not matched to a gene. CDR3 length equals 14 residues. The germline V gene has CDR1 LNHDA and CDR2 SQIVND (reference sequence). This chain's CDR3 is CASSKAGTGYEQYF. CDR3 coding DNA: TGTGCCAGTAGTAAAGCCGGGACAGGTTACGAGCAGTACTTC.